The 5 T cell receptor beta chains reported below all come from one sample, sequenced in a study of CD8+CD57+ T cells in acquired aplastic anemia. Researchers used genomic DNA as the template to profile TCR beta VDJ and CDR3. One entry per CDR3 protein results from TCRdb running MiXCR on the reads. The profile shows 150,000 to 200,000 distinct CDR3 sequences, 45% to 50% of them singletons. The sample consisted of sorted CD4+, CD8+, or CD8+CD57+ T cells (not recorded which) from PBMCs. The receptors shown here come from a human donor in good health.

This clonotype was counted between two and nine times. CDR3 protein: CASSSPDRVPDTQYF. As DNA, the CDR3 is TGTGCCAGCAGTTCACCGGACAGGGTGCCAGATACGCAGTATTTT. The V call is TRBV28, the J call TRBJ2-3; the match to TRBD1 covers 8 bases. CDR1 and CDR2 from the germline V gene are MDHEN and SYDVKM. The CDR3 runs to 15 residues. V gave up 4 bases and J gave up 4 bases; unmatched junction bases: 7.

This clonotype came up a few times. The V and J genes are TRBV2 and TRBJ1-1; the D is unclear. Trimming pared 2 bases from V and 1 base from J, leaving 8 bases between. CDR1 SNHLY and CDR2 FYNNEI come from the germline V gene. The CDR3 is 14 residues long. The CDR3, as DNA: TGTGCCAGCAGTGAAAGAACGGAGAACACTGAAGCTTTCTTT. Translation: CASSERTENTEAFF.

CDR3 nucleotide sequence: TGTGCCAGCAGTTTAAAACAGTACACTGAAGCTTTCTTT. Protein product: CASSLKQYTEAFF. The chain links TRBV27 to TRBJ1-1; no reliable D call. Germline V gene lookup returns CDR1 MNHEY and CDR2 SMNVEV (reference sequence). The CDR3 length is 13 residues. Trimming pared 2 bases from V and 3 bases from J, leaving 7 bases between.

This clonotype has only one observation. The chain employs TRBV29-1 and TRBJ2-5; possibly TRBD1 or TRBD2 for D (5 bases each). The V end lost 6 bases, the J end lost 3 bases, and 20 bases lay between the germline ends. CDR3 size: 15 residues. CDR1 SQVTM and CDR2 ANQGSEA come from the germline V gene. CDR3 region: CSVTVTGTMKETQYF. The CDR3 bases are TGCAGCGTGACAGTAACCGGGACGATGAAAGAGACCCAGTACTTC.

In this sample, this clonotype turned up a few times. This rearrangement joins TRBV29-1 to TRBJ1-1; 9 bases are shared with TRBD1. V shed 6 bases, J shed 5 bases, and the junction held 16 bases outside the gene matches. Germline V gene sequence: CDR1 SQVTM, CDR2 ANQGSEA. This CDR3 is 16 amino acids long. The CDR3 coding sequence is TGCAGCGTCAACGGACAGGGGTCAACACGGATGACTGAAGCTTTCTTT. Amino acids: CSVNGQGSTRMTEAFF.